A few counts support the clone carrying this T cell receptor (beta chain). What it binds is not known. Unique molecular identifiers were affixed to discrete cDNA molecules within the library. A single record per CDR3 protein comes from TCRdb applying MiXCR to the RACE reads. The sample lists about 39,000 distinct CDR3 sequences; roughly an eighth were seen once. This sample is part of a study of human T cells and chemical hapten exposure. Notes on the study in general: The study found that PT1 expanded TCR counts correlated positively with patch test score. Large CDR3 similarity clusters arose significantly more often from expanded TCRs than from controls. Those TCRs sitting above 1 in 1000 frequency stayed the same with DPC sensitization.

Time point of the sample: pre-sensitization, week 0. Regarding treatment: therapeutic diphenylcyclopropenone sensitization with weekly scalp DPC. The germline V gene encodes CDR1 SGHRS and CDR2 YFSETQ. The length of the CDR3 is 13 residues. Trimming stripped 5 bases from V and 6 bases from J, with 13 bases between. The TCR sequence derives from a woman aged 30 to 39 with alopecia areata. Some clones in this sample may be carry-over from other donors' samples. The input for sequencing was whole blood, taken in connection with sensitization to the hapten diphenylcyclopropenone (DPC). The chain carries TRBV5-1 and TRBJ2-3; tentatively, D is TRBD1 or TRBD2 (5 bases each). The CDR3 coding sequence is TGCGCCAGCAGTCGGCCGGGGACGGATACGCAGTATTTT. Translation gives CASSRPGTDTQYF.